This TCR beta chain was identified during a study of T cells in Graves' hyperthyroidism and ophthalmopathy. Study overall: Before any treatment, at initial diagnosis, peripheral blood was collected. General study findings and limits: Most thyroid-expanded clonotypes above 0.001 were also found in blood. By a 13 V-J model, ophthalmopathy was set apart from stable hyperthyroidism.

This clonotype was seen repeatedly, ten times or more. Its specificity is unknown. Based on clinical symptoms, serum thyroxine and TRAb, thyroid ultrasound and orbital computed tomography, diagnoses were reached. The CDR3 consists of 15 residues. Between the trimmed V and J ends, which lost 3 bases and 0 bases, there was a span of 11 bases. Germline V CDR1 and CDR2: MDHEN, SYDVKM. TCR beta CDR3 regions were amplified from RNA. The HTBI set primed first-round TCR CDR3 RT-PCR. MiXCR, run by TCRdb on the multiplex PCR reads, gives a single entry per CDR3 protein. The table lists 200,000 to 250,000 distinct CDR3 sequences, more than 15% of them singletons.

The sequenced sample consisted of blood. This clonotype was obtained from a man aged 45-65 years with Graves' hyperthyroidism. This sequence joins TRBV28 and TRBJ1-1; possibly TRBD1 for D (5 bases). CDR3 amino acids: CASSLSTTVNTEAFF. Here the CDR3 DNA reads TGTGCCAGCAGTTTGTCGACGACAGTGAACACTGAAGCTTTCTTT.